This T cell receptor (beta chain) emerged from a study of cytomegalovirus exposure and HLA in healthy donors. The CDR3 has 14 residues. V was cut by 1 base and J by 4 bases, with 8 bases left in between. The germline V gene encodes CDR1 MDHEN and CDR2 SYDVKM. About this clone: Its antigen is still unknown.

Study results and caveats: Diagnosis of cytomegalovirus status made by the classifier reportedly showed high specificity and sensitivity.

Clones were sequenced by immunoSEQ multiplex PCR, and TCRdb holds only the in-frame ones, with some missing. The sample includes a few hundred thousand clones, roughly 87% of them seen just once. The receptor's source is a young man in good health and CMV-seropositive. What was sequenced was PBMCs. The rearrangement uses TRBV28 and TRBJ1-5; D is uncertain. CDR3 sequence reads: CASSLSMGNQPQHF. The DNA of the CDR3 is TGTGCCAGCAGTTTATCTATGGGAAATCAGCCCCAGCATTTT.